The present T cell receptor (beta chain) was sequenced within a study of T cells in Graves' hyperthyroidism and ophthalmopathy. Template material for amplifying TCR beta CDR3 regions consisted of RNA transcripts. First-round RT-PCR of the TCR CDR3 relied on the HTBI primer set. TCRdb reanalysed the multiplex PCR reads using MiXCR and keeps one entry per CDR3 protein. The sample contains fewer than 700,000 distinct CDR3 sequences, 15% to 20% of which appear only once. CDR1 SNHLY and CDR2 FYNNEI come from the germline V gene. The CDR3 is made up of 15 amino acids. Trimming left V 6 bases short and J 0 bases short, with 15 bases between.

The TCR sequence derives from a young woman with Graves' ophthalmopathy. The sequencing input was blood. The chain carries TRBV2 and TRBJ2-7, with D tentatively TRBD2 (6 bases). The CDR3 coding sequence is TGTGCCAGCAGCGTAGGTGCCGGGAGCTCCTACGAGCAGTACTTC. It yields the protein CASSVGAGSSYEQYF. Full variable domain (missing parts from reference TRBV2 and TRBJ2-7): EPEVTQTPSHQVTQMGQEVILRCVPISNHLYFYWYRQILGQKVEFLVSFYNNEISEKSEIFDDQFSVERPDGSNFTLKIRSTKLEDSAMYFCASSVGAGSSYEQYFGPGTRLTVT.